This is a list of T cell receptor beta chains from one sample in a study of cytomegalovirus exposure and HLA in healthy donors. The protocol was immunoSEQ multiplex PCR, while the TCRdb copy is restricted to in-frame clones and leaves out a portion. The sample includes tens of thousands of clones, around 97% of them seen just once. What was sequenced was PBMCs. All receptors derive from a woman aged 18-29 years in good health and CMV-seropositive. Each CDR3 is given with its conserved first and last residue. The order of the fields is CDR3 protein, J gene, V gene.

CASSLHPRLEQYF	TRBJ2-7	TRBV11-1
CASSADRGRNEQFF	TRBJ2-1	TRBV9
CACRGSGLSYEQYF	TRBJ2-7	TRBV30
CASSLDYRVNTEAFF	TRBJ1-1	TRBV5-1
CASSHDSTGTIYF	TRBJ1-3	TRBV5-6
CASSSQPGQYYGYTF	TRBJ1-2	TRBV28
CASSESSYAADTQYF	TRBJ2-3	TRBV5-6
CASSATGGNSPLHF	TRBJ1-6	TRBV9
CAGPGQPYNEQFF	TRBJ2-1	TRBV15
CASSINRVSSYEQYF	TRBJ2-7	TRBV28
CASSLDGLLYNEQFF	TRBJ2-1	TRBV11-1
CASSSDRSTDTQYF	TRBJ2-3	TRBV7-9
CASSVVAAGSPDTQYF	TRBJ2-3	TRBV9
CASSQVGSGRASYEQYF	TRBJ2-7	TRBV4-1
CASSLGGGDEQFF	TRBJ2-1	TRBV7-2
CASSLSPRLAGTLNEQFF	TRBJ2-1	TRBV28
CASSPGLFRALNEQFF	TRBJ2-1	TRBV13
CASSSWGAKNGYTF	TRBJ1-2	TRBV28
CASSFRTSSYNEQFF	TRBJ2-1	TRBV7-3
CASSLKGDHLYGYTF	TRBJ1-2	TRBV5-1
CAISKDIPTTNYGYTF	TRBJ1-2	TRBV10-3
CASSLVPRGAYNEQFF	TRBJ2-1	TRBV11-2
CASSSSDYNEQFF	TRBJ2-1	TRBV27
CASSSGQKNTEAFF	TRBJ1-1	TRBV27
CASSLKAGTGSEQYF	TRBJ2-7	TRBV19
CASSHRQGPNEKLFF	TRBJ1-4	TRBV7-9
CASSDSQQGNEKLFF	TRBJ1-4	TRBV6-4
CASRGTSGLRYNEQFF	TRBJ2-1	TRBV25-1
CASSMRQGAETQYF	TRBJ2-5	TRBV19